The next 8 T cell receptor beta chains were all read from a single sample in a study of cytomegalovirus exposure and HLA in healthy donors. PCR was performed using 60 Vbeta and 13 Jbeta primers. Profiling relied on immunoSEQ multiplex PCR, and the TCRdb table lists in-frame clones only, not all of them. The sample includes 120,000 to 150,000 clones, around 86% of them seen just once. The sequenced sample was PBMCs. These TCRs come from a female donor in good health and CMV-seronegative.

This sequence joins TRBV27 and TRBJ1-1, with TRBD1 as a possible D gene (6 bases). Looked up from germline, CDR1 is MNHEY and CDR2 is SMNVEV (reference sequence). V was cut by 5 bases and J by 5 bases, with 30 bases left in between. The CDR3 runs to 19 residues. The CDR3 loop is CASSPTRLDSGRDDTEAFF. CDR3 DNA sequence: TGTGCCAGCAGTCCCACTCGACTGGACAGTGGGAGAGATGATACTGAAGCTTTCTTT.

This clone was counted only a few times. The J gene is TRBJ1-1, the V gene TRBV6-1; 7 bases line up with TRBD1. The CDR3 runs to 15 residues. The germline CDR1 and CDR2 sequences are MNHNS and SASEGT. Trimming took 7 bases from V and 0 from J; bases not matched to a gene: 8. The CDR3, as DNA: TGTGCCAGCAAAAGGGACAGAGGAATGAACACTGAAGCTTTCTTT. Protein product: CASKRDRGMNTEAFF.

This clone turned up a few times. The chain is built from TRBV6-4 and TRBJ2-6, with 10 bases identical to TRBD1. This CDR3 spans 16 amino acids. Germline CDR1 and CDR2: MRHNA and SNTAGT. With 8 bases clipped from V and 2 bases from J, the junction kept 6 bases outside the gene matches. CDR3 amino acids: CASGAGQGTGANVLTF. CDR3 in DNA: TGTGCCAGCGGGGCGGGACAGGGGACTGGGGCCAACGTCCTGACTTTC.

The chain uses TRBV19 and TRBJ2-1, with 9 nucleotides matching TRBD2. The V gene end was trimmed by 5 bases and the J gene end by 6 bases; junction bases not matched to a gene: 14. The CDR3 spans 17 residues. Germline CDR1 and CDR2: LNHDA and SQIVND (reference sequence). DNA for the CDR3: TGTGCCAGTAGTCTGTCTAGCGGGATCTCCTTGGGCAATGAGCAGTTCTTC. This translates into CASSLSSGISLGNEQFF.

The chain combines TRBV6-6 with TRBJ2-2; D possibly corresponds to TRBD2 (6 bases). CDR1 is MNHNY, CDR2 SVGAGI, per germline (reference sequence). The CDR3 runs to 15 residues. Trimming took 7 bases from V and 2 from J, leaving 14 bases between them. As DNA, the CDR3 is TGTGCCAGCACCCAAGAGGAGGGAAACACCGGGGAGCTGTTTTTT. This gives the protein CASTQEEGNTGELFF.

This clone was detected a few times. V usage is TRBV6-1 and J usage is TRBJ2-4; 9 bases agree with TRBD1. With V trimmed by 6 bases and J by 6 bases, 3 bases remained unmatched. This CDR3 contains 13 residues. CDR1 MNHNS and CDR2 SASEGT come from the germline V gene. CDR3: CASRGTGTNIQYF. The DNA for the CDR3 is TGTGCCAGCAGGGGGACAGGGACAAACATTCAGTACTTC.

This chain joins TRBV4-1 and TRBJ1-6; no reliable D call. This CDR3 is 13 amino acids long. Germline CDR1 MGHRA, CDR2 YSYEKL. V was clipped by 0 bases and J by 11 bases, with 8 bases between them. Here the CDR3 reads CASSQEEYPPLHF. As DNA, the CDR3 is TGCGCCAGCAGCCAAGAAGAGTATCCACCCCTCCACTTT.

The rearrangement uses TRBV6-1 and TRBJ1-5; D is unresolved. The CDR3 has 11 residues. The germline CDR1 and CDR2 sequences are MNHNS and SASEGT. Trimming removed 7 bases at V and 4 bases at J, with 5 bases between. The CDR3, as DNA: TGTGCCAGCAATAGTAATCAGCCCCAGCATTTT. It encodes CASNSNQPQHF.